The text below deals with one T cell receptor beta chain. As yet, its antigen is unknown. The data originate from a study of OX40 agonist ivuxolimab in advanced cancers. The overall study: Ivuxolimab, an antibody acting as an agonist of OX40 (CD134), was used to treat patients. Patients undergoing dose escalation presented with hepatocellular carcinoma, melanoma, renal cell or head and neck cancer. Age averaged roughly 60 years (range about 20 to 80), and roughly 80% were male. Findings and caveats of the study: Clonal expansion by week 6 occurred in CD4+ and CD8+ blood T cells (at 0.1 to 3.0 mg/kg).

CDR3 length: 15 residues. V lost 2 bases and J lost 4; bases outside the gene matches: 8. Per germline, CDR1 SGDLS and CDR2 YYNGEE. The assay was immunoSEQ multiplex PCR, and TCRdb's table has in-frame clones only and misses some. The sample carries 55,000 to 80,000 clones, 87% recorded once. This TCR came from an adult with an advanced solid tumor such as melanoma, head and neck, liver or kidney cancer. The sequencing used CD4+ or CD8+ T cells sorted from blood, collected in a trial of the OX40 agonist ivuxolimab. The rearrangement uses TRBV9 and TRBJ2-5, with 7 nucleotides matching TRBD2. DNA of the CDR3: TGTGCCAGCAGCGTGGGAGGGAGAGACGGAGAGACCCAGTACTTC. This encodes CASSVGGRDGETQYF.